Listed below are T cell receptor beta chains from one sample, sequenced in a study of cytomegalovirus exposure and HLA in healthy donors. TCRdb's copy holds only in-frame clones and misses some; the assay was immunoSEQ multiplex PCR. The sample lists 50,000 to 70,000 clones, 60% to 80% occurring once. The material sequenced was PBMCs. The receptors were sampled from a female donor in good health and CMV-seronegative. Each CDR3 is given with its conserved first and last residue. Each record gives: CDR3 protein, CDR3 DNA, J gene, D gene, V gene, clone size. A D gene is named only where the DNA matches it firmly. Clone size is not always given. Where it is, it says once, few, many or a class for expanded clones.

CDR3: CASSATGDPEAFF; DNA: TGTGCCAGCAGCGCTACAGGGGACCCTGAAGCTTTCTTT; J: TRBJ1-1; D: TRBD1; V: TRBV9; size: once
CDR3: CASSQEGNRGSGNTIYF; DNA: TGCGCCAGCAGCCAAGAAGGCAACAGGGGGTCTGGAAACACCATATATTTT; J: TRBJ1-3; D: TRBD1; V: TRBV4-1; size: -
CDR3: CASSLASGGFRQYF; DNA: TGTGCCAGCAGCTTGGCCAGCGGGGGGTTTAGGCAGTACTTC; J: TRBJ2-7; D: TRBD2; V: TRBV5-6; size: -
CDR3: CASSSLGQRSTDTQYF; DNA: TGTGCCAGTAGTAGTTTGGGACAGCGTAGCACAGATACGCAGTATTTT; J: TRBJ2-3; D: TRBD1; V: TRBV19; size: -
CDR3: CASSPGTGHQPQHF; DNA: TGCGCCAGCAGCCCCGGGACAGGGCATCAGCCCCAGCATTTT; J: TRBJ1-5; D: TRBD1; V: TRBV5-1; size: -
CDR3: CASRRRVYDGELFF; DNA: TGTGCCAGCAGGCGGAGGGTTTATGACGGGGAGCTGTTTTTT; J: TRBJ2-2; D: -; V: TRBV9; size: -
CDR3: CASSLWDSSYSGNTIYF; DNA: TGTGCCAGCAGCTTATGGGACAGCTCCTACTCTGGAAACACCATATATTTT; J: TRBJ1-3; D: TRBD1; V: TRBV7-9; size: -
CDR3: CASSSPLAGGTTYEQYF; DNA: TGTGCCAGCAGCTCCCCCCTAGCGGGGGGGACAACCTACGAGCAGTACTTC; J: TRBJ2-7; D: TRBD2; V: TRBV7-2; size: -
CDR3: CASSVSGTRKFNEQFF; DNA: TGTGCCAGTAGTGTTTCGGGGACTAGAAAATTCAATGAGCAGTTCTTC; J: TRBJ2-1; D: TRBD2; V: TRBV19; size: -
CDR3: CASSGTSGRGYEQYF; DNA: TGTGCCAGCAGTGGTACTAGCGGGAGAGGGTACGAGCAGTACTTC; J: TRBJ2-7; D: TRBD2; V: TRBV2; size: -
CDR3: CATRRTGDNQPQHF; DNA: TGTGCCACCAGACGGACAGGAGACAATCAGCCCCAGCATTTT; J: TRBJ1-5; D: TRBD1; V: TRBV15; size: once
CDR3: CAGSPDARGSYGYTF; DNA: TGTGCCGGATCTCCGGATGCAAGGGGTTCCTATGGCTACACCTTC; J: TRBJ1-2; D: -; V: TRBV19; size: few
CDR3: CASSVQGNSRLHF; DNA: TGTGCCAGCAGTGTACAGGGCAATTCCCGCCTCCACTTT; J: TRBJ1-6; D: -; V: TRBV6-4; size: few
CDR3: CASSLATGFTNEKLFF; DNA: TGTGCCAGCAGCTTGGCGACAGGGTTCACTAATGAAAAACTGTTTTTT; J: TRBJ1-4; D: TRBD1; V: TRBV7-2; size: few
CDR3: CAWSGAGIYGQPQHF; DNA: TGTGCCTGGAGCGGGGCGGGAATTTATGGTCAGCCCCAGCATTTT; J: TRBJ1-5; D: -; V: TRBV30; size: -
CDR3: CASSPLGTGWNEQYF; DNA: TGTGCCAGCTCACCACTGGGGACAGGGTGGAACGAGCAGTACTTC; J: TRBJ2-7; D: TRBD1; V: TRBV18; size: once
CDR3: CASSPLDLGEQYF; DNA: TGTGCCAGCTCACCACTAGATCTCGGCGAGCAGTACTTC; J: TRBJ2-7; D: -; V: TRBV18; size: -
CDR3: CASSFQGALFGNQPQHF; DNA: TGTGCCAGCAGTTTTCAGGGGGCGCTTTTCGGCAATCAGCCCCAGCATTTT; J: TRBJ1-5; D: TRBD1; V: TRBV28; size: -
CDR3: CASRNQGFGQQETQYF; DNA: TGTGCCAGCAGGAATCAGGGTTTTGGTCAACAAGAGACCCAGTACTTC; J: TRBJ2-5; D: -; V: TRBV28; size: -
CDR3: CASNPSGSTSEQYF; DNA: TGCGCCAGCAACCCCTCGGGGTCCACCAGCGAGCAGTACTTC; J: TRBJ2-7; D: -; V: TRBV5-1; size: -
CDR3: CASSREGDPSYNEQFF; DNA: TGTGCCAGCAGCAGGGAAGGGGATCCTTCCTACAATGAGCAGTTCTTC; J: TRBJ2-1; D: -; V: TRBV5-8; size: -
CDR3: CASATRTTDTQYF; DNA: TGTGCCAGTGCTACCCGCACCACAGATACGCAGTATTTT; J: TRBJ2-3; D: -; V: TRBV19; size: -
CDR3: CASSLAWAFGTSGRSSYNEQFF; DNA: TGTGCCAGCAGCTTAGCTTGGGCCTTCGGGACTAGCGGGAGATCATCCTACAATGAGCAGTTCTTC; J: TRBJ2-1; D: TRBD2; V: TRBV7-8; size: -
CDR3: CASSMSPGTDTQYF; DNA: TGTGCCAGTAGTATGTCCCCGGGGACAGATACGCAGTATTTT; J: TRBJ2-3; D: -; V: TRBV19; size: -
CDR3: CASSGDTLFSGNTRYF; DNA: TGTGCCAGCAGCGGGGACACTTTATTCTCTGGAAACACCAGATATTTT; J: TRBJ1-3; D: -; V: TRBV9; size: once
CDR3: CALLGPLYEQYF; DNA: TGTGCCCTTCTGGGCCCTCTCTACGAGCAGTACTTC; J: TRBJ2-7; D: -; V: TRBV19; size: -
CDR3: CASSQDRGQPSETQYF; DNA: TGTGCCAGCAGCCAAGATAGGGGACAGCCGTCAGAGACCCAGTACTTC; J: TRBJ2-5; D: TRBD1; V: TRBV4-2; size: few
CDR3: CASSPAGGGAAETQYF; DNA: TGTGCCAGCAGCCCTGCGGGCGGGGGGGCCGCCGAGACCCAGTACTTC; J: TRBJ2-5; D: TRBD2; V: TRBV11-2; size: once
CDR3: CASSPRASGRVGELFF; DNA: TGTGCCAGCAGCCCCCGGGCTAGCGGGAGGGTCGGGGAGCTGTTTTTT; J: TRBJ2-2; D: TRBD2; V: TRBV7-2; size: -
CDR3: CASSEPGTSGGTSYEQYF; DNA: TGTGCCAGCAGTGAGCCCGGGACTAGCGGGGGGACATCCTACGAGCAGTACTTC; J: TRBJ2-7; D: TRBD2; V: TRBV25-1; size: -